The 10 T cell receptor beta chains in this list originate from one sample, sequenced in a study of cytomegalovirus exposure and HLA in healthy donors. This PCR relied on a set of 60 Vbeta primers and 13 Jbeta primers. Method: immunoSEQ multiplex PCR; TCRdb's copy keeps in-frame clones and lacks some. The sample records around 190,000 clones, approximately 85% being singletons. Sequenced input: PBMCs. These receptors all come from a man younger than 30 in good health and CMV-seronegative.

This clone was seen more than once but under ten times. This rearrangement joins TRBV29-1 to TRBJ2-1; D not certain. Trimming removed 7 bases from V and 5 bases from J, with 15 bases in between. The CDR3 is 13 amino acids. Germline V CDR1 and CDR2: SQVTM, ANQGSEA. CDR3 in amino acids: CSGRSLLNNEQFF. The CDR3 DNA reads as TGCAGCGGCCGATCTTTACTGAACAATGAGCAGTTCTTC.

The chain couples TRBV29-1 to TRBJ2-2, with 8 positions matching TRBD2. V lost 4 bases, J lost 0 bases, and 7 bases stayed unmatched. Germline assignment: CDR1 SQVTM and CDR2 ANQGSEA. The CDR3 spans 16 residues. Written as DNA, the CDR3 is TGCAGCGTTGCGCGGAACGGGGGGGCGAACACCGGGGAGCTGTTTTTT. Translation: CSVARNGGANTGELFF.

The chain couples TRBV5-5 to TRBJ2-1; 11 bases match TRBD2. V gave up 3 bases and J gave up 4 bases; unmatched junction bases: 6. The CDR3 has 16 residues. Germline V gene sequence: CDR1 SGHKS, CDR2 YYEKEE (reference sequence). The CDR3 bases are TGTGCCAGCAGCTCCTTGACTAGCGGGGCTTACAATGAGCAGTTCTTC. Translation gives CASSSLTSGAYNEQFF. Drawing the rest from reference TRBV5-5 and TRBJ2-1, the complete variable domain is DAGVTQSPTHLIKTRGQQVTLRCSPISGHKSVSWYQQVLGQGPQFIFQYYEKEERGRGNFPDRFSARQFPNYSSELNVNALLLGDSALYLCASSSLTSGAYNEQFFGPGTRLTVL.

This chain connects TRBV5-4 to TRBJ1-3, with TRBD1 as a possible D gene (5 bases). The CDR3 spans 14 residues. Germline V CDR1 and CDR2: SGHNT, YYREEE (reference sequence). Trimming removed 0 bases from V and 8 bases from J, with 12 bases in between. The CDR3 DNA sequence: TGTGCCAGCAGCTTGGGGGACTCCCCTGACACCATATATTTT. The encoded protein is CASSLGDSPDTIYF.

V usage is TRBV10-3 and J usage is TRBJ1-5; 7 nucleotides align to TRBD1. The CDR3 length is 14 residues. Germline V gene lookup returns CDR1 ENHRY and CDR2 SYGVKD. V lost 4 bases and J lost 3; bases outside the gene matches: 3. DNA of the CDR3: TGTGCCATCAGTGGGGACAGCCTCAATCAGCCCCAGCATTTT. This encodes CAISGDSLNQPQHF.

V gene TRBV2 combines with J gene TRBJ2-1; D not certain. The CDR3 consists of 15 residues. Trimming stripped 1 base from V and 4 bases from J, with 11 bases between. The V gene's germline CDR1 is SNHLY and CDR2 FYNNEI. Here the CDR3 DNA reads TGTGCCAGCAGTGAAGGCAGGTCAAGATACAATGAGCAGTTCTTC. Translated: CASSEGRSRYNEQFF. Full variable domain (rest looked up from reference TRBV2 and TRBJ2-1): EPEVTQTPSHQVTQMGQEVILRCVPISNHLYFYWYRQILGQKVEFLVSFYNNEISEKSEIFDDQFSVERPDGSNFTLKIRSTKLEDSAMYFCASSEGRSRYNEQFFGPGTRLTVL.

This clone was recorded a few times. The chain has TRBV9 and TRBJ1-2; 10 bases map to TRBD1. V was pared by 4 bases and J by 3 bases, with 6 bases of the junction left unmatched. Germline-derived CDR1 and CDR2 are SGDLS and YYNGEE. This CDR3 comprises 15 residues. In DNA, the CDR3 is TGTGCCAGCAGCCCCGGGACAGGGGAGTACTATGGCTACACCTTC. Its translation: CASSPGTGEYYGYTF.

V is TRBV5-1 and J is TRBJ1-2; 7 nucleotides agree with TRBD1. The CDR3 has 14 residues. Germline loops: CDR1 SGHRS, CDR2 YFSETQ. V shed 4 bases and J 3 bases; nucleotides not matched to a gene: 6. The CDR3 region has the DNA TGCGCCAGCAGCCCCCTCAGGGGGGACTATGGCTACACCTTC. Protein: CASSPLRGDYGYTF.

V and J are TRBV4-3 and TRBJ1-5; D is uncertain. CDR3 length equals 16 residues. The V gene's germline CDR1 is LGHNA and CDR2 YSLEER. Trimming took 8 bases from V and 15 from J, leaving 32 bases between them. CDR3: CASANGSSPKSSIRHF. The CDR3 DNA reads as TGCGCCAGCGCCAACGGTTCAAGTCCGAAGTCGTCTATTAGGCATTTT.

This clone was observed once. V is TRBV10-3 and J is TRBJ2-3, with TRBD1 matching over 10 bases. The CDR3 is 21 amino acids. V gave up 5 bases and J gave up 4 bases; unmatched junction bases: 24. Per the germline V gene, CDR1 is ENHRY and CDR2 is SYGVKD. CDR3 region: CAISRDRGSFRKAPVADTQYF. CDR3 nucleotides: TGTGCCATCAGTAGGGACAGGGGATCCTTCCGCAAAGCCCCCGTTGCAGATACGCAGTATTTT.